A single sample gave rise to the 2 T cell receptor beta chains below, sequenced in a study of blood T cell repertoires in COVID-19. Here immunoSEQ multiplex PCR was the method, and the copy in TCRdb shows in-frame clones only, minus some. The table records a few hundred thousand clones, approximately 84% of them present only once. The sequenced material came from peripheral blood. The receptors originated from a woman aged 25 to 39 who had recovered from COVID-19.

This chain connects TRBV4-1 to TRBJ2-1, with 8 positions matching TRBD2. V dropped 0 bases and J dropped 5; count of bases not matched to a gene: 3. Per germline, CDR1 MGHRA and CDR2 YSYEKL. The CDR3 is made up of 15 amino acids. The CDR3 sequence: CASSQEAGGNNEQFF. DNA of the CDR3: TGCGCCAGCAGCCAAGAGGCGGGGGGAAACAATGAGCAGTTCTTC.

The rearrangement joins TRBV7-3 to TRBJ2-3; 7 bases are shared with TRBD1. The CDR3 spans 14 residues. The germline gives CDR1 SGHTA, CDR2 FQGTGA. Trimming took 4 bases from V and 4 from J; bases not matched to a gene: 5. CDR3 DNA: TGTGCCAGCAGCTCCAGAACAGGGGCAGATACGCAGTATTTT. Amino acid sequence: CASSSRTGADTQYF.